The clone carrying this T cell receptor beta chain was counted at least ten times. Graves' hyperthyroidism is called stable when ophthalmopathy does not progress within 18 months. The data are from a study of T cells in Graves' hyperthyroidism and ophthalmopathy. Trimming left V 2 bases short and J 0 bases short, with 11 bases between. There are 15 residues in the CDR3. CDR1 is GTSNPN, CDR2 SVGIG, per germline (reference sequence). RNA transcripts yielded amplified TCR beta CDR3 regions. The primer set for the first-round RT-PCR of the TCR CDR3 was HTBI. Via MiXCR, TCRdb re-called the multiplex PCR reads, giving one row per CDR3 protein. The repertoire consists of about 360,000 distinct CDR3 sequences, with approximately 25% occurring once and the leading ten covering roughly 70%.

The sequence came from a man aged 50 to 59 with Graves' hyperthyroidism. Sequencing was performed on blood. The chain joins TRBV30 to TRBJ2-1; D perhaps matches TRBD2 (6 bases). Written as DNA, the CDR3 is TGTGCCTGGAGTACCGGGGGAAGCTCCTACAATGAGCAGTTCTTC. It codes for CAWSTGGSSYNEQFF.